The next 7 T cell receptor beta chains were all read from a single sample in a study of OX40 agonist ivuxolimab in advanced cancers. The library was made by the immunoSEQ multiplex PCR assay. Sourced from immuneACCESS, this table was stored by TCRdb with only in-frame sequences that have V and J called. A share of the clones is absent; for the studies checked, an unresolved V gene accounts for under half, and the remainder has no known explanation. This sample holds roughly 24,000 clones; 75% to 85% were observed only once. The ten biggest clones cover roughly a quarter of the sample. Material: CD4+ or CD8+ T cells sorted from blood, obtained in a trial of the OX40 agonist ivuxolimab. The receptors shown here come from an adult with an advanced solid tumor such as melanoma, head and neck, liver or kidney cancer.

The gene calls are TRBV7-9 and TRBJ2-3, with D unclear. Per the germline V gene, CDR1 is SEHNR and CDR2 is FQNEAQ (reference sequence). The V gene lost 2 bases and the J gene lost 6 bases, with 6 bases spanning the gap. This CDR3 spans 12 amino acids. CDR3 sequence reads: CASSLIGDTQYF. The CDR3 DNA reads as TGTGCCAGCAGCTTAATTGGGGATACGCAGTATTTT.

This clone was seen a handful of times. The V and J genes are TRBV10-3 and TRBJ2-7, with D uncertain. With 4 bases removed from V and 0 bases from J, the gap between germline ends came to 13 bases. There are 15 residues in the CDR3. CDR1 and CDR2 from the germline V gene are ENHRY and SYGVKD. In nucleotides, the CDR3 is TGTGCCATCAGTGGGTGGGGTATGAGCTCCTACGAGCAGTACTTC. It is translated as CAISGWGMSSYEQYF.

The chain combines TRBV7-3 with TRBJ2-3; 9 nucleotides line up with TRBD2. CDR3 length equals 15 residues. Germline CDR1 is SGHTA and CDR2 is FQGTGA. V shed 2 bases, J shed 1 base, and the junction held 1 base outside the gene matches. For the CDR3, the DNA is TGTGCCAGCAGCTTATTAGCGGGGGGCACAGATACGCAGTATTTT. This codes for CASSLLAGGTDTQYF.

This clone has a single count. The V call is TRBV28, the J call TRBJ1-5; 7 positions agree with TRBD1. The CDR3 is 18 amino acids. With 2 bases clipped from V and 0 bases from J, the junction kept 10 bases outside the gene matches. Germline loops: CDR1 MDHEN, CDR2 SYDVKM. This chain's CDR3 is CASSLTGGQLLSNQPQHF. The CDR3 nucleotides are TGTGCCAGCAGTTTAACCGGGGGACAGCTCCTTAGCAATCAGCCCCAGCATTTT.

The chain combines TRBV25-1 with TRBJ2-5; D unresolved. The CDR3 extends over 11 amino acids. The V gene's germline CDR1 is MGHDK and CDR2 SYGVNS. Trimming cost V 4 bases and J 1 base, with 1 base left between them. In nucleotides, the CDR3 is TGTGCCAGCAGTGCCCAAGAGACCCAGTACTTC. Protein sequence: CASSAQETQYF.

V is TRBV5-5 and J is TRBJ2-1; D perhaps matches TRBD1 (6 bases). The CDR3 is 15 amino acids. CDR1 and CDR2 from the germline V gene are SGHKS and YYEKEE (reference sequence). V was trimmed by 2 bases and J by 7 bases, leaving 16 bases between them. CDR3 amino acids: CASSLDRTARNEQFF. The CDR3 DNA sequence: TGTGCCAGCAGCTTAGACAGGACCGCTCGAAATGAGCAGTTCTTC.

The CDR3 protein is CASGNGGLYEQYF. The CDR3 nucleotides are TGTGCCAGTGGTAATGGGGGGTTATACGAGCAGTACTTC. V is TRBV19 and J is TRBJ2-7; D perhaps matches TRBD2 (6 bases). Germline V gene lookup returns CDR1 LNHDA and CDR2 SQIVND (reference sequence). This CDR3 has 13 amino acids. V was clipped by 8 bases and J by 4 bases, with 15 bases between them.